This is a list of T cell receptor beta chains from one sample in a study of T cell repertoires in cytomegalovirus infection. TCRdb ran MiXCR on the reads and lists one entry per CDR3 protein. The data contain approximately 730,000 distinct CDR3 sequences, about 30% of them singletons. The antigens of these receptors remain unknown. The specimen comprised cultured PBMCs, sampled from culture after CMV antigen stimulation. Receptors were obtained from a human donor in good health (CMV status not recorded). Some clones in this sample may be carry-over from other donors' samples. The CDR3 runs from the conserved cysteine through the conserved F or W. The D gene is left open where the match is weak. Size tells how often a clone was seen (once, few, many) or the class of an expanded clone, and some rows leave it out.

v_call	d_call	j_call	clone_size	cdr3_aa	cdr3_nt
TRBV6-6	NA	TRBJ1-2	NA	CAHQRELGYGYTF	TGTGCACACCAGCGGGAGTTGGGCTATGGCTACACCTTC
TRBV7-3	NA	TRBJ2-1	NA	CAVRGDSRVQFF	TGTGCTGTAAGGGGGGATAGCCGTGTGCAGTTCTTC
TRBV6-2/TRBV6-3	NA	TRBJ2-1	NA	CASSSWGRNEQFF	TGTGCCAGCAGCTCATGGGGAAGGAATGAGCAGTTCTTC
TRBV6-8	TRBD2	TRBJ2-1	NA	CASSLIGASGRRFRVTINEQFF	TGTGCCAGCAGCCTGATAGGGGCTAGCGGGAGACGATTTCGTGTGACGATCAATGAGCAGTTCTTC
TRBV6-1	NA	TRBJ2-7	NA	CASSTQGLSYEQYF	TGTGCCAGCAGTACACAGGGACTCTCCTACGAGCAGTACTTC
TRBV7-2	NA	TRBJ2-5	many	CASSFYGEQETQYF	TGTGCCAGCAGCTTCTACGGGGAACAAGAGACCCAGTACTTC
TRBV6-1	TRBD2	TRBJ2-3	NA	CASSEARRGEADTQYF	TGTGCCAGCAGTGAAGCGCGACGGGGGGAGGCAGATACGCAGTATTTT
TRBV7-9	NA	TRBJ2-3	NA	CASSPPGVWGGTQYF	TGTGCCAGCAGCCCGCCGGGAGTGTGGGGAGGAACGCAGTATTTT
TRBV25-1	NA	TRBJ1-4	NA	CASSDPSAANEKLFF	TGTGCCAGCAGTGACCCCTCCGCGGCTAATGAAAAACTGTTTTTT
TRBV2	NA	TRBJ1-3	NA	CASNAGGGGNTIYF	TGTGCCAGCAATGCGGGGGGAGGAGGAAACACCATATATTTT
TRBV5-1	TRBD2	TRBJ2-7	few	CASSPSGDEQYF	TGCGCCAGCAGCCCGAGCGGGGACGAGCAGTACTTC
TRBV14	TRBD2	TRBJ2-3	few	CASSLTAGATSDTQYF	TGTGCCAGCAGCCTAACAGCGGGGGCCACCTCAGATACGCAGTATTTT
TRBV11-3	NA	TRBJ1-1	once	CASSPGEFTEAFF	TGTGCCAGCAGCCCAGGAGAGTTCACTGAAGCTTTCTTT
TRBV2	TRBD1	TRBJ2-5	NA	CASKNRGPAETQYF	TGTGCCAGCAAGAACAGGGGTCCAGCAGAGACCCAGTACTTC
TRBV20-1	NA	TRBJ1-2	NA	CSARDREGDYGYTF	TGCAGTGCTAGAGATCGCGAAGGGGACTATGGCTACACCTTC
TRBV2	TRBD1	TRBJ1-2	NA	CASNLGQGNYGYTF	TGTGCCAGCAACCTTGGACAGGGCAACTATGGCTACACCTTC
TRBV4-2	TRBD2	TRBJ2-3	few	CASSQAWSGGTGDTQYF	TGTGCCAGCAGCCAAGCTTGGAGCGGGGGGACGGGAGATACGCAGTATTTT
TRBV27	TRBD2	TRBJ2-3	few	CASSLSVTLSGTRTDTQYF	TGTGCCAGCAGTTTATCGGTCACACTTAGCGGGACGCGCACAGATACGCAGTATTTT
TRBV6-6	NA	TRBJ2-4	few	CASSGRANIQYF	TGTGCCAGCAGTGGTCGGGCAAACATTCAGTACTTC
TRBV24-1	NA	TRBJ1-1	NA	CATSDGSGAEAFF	TGTGCCACCAGTGATGGCTCGGGGGCTGAAGCTTTCTTT
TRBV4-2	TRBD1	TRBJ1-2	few	CASSQEPTGELGYTF	TGTGCCAGCAGCCAAGAGCCTACAGGGGAACTTGGCTACACCTTC
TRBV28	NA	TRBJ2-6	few	CASRAWGTSGANVLTF	TGTGCCAGCAGGGCATGGGGTACCTCTGGGGCCAACGTCCTGACTTTC
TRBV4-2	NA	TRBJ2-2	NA	CASSQDGLNTGELFF	TGTGCCAGCAGCCAAGACGGCCTTAACACCGGGGAGCTGTTTTTT
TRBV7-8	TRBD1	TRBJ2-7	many	CASSLTGTGDYEQYF	TGTGCCAGCAGCTTAACCGGGACAGGAGACTACGAGCAGTACTTC
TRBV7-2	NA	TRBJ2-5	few	CASSLWRGQGTQYF	TGTGCCAGCAGCTTATGGAGGGGTCAGGGGACCCAGTACTTC
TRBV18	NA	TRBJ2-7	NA	CASSRQGLQHYEQYF	TGTGCCAGCTCACGTCAAGGTCTCCAACACTACGAGCAGTACTTC
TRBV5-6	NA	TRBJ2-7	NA	CASSPSYWSGPGALYEQYF	TGTGCCAGCAGCCCGTCTTACTGGTCTGGACCGGGGGCCCTCTACGAGCAGTACTTC
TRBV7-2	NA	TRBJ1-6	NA	CASSFGPSWPLHF	TGTGCCAGCAGCTTCGGCCCTTCTTGGCCCCTCCACTTT
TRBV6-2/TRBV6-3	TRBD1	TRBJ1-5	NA	CASSLQGQGGGQPQHF	TGTGCCAGCAGTCTTCAGGGACAGGGGGGTGGTCAGCCCCAGCATTTT
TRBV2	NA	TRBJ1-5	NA	CASRGVREQPQHF	TGTGCCAGCAGGGGTGTAAGGGAACAGCCCCAGCATTTT
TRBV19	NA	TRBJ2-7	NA	CASSISGVRTYEQYF	TGTGCCAGTAGTATCTCGGGAGTCAGGACCTACGAGCAGTACTTC
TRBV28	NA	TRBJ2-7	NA	CASTLAARAIYEQYF	TGTGCCAGCACCCTCGCCGCGCGGGCCATATACGAGCAGTACTTC
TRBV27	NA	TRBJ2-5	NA	CASSSSGAKTQYF	TGTGCCAGCAGTTCCTCAGGGGCTAAGACCCAGTACTTC
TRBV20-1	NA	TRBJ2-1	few	CSASGQAYNEQFF	TGCAGTGCTAGCGGGCAAGCCTACAATGAGCAGTTCTTC
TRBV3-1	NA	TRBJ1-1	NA	CASSRRLTMNTEAFF	TGTGCCAGCAGCCGACGACTGACCATGAACACTGAAGCTTTCTTT
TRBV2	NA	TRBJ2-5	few	CASSRESKETQYF	TGTGCCAGCAGCAGGGAGTCCAAAGAGACCCAGTACTTC
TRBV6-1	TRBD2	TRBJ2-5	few	CASSVVAGFATQYF	TGTGCCAGCAGTGTAGTAGCGGGATTTGCGACCCAGTACTTC
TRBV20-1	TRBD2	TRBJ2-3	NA	CSAILAGGSGISTDTQYF	TGCAGTGCCATCCTAGCGGGAGGGTCTGGTATTAGCACAGATACGCAGTATTTT
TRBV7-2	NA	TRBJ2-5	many	CASSWVMETQYF	TGTGCCAGCAGCTGGGTTATGGAGACCCAGTACTTC